These 16 T cell receptor beta chains originate from one sample sequenced in a study of cytomegalovirus exposure and HLA in healthy donors. Use of 60 Vbeta and 13 Jbeta primers characterized the PCR. Profiling relied on immunoSEQ multiplex PCR, and the TCRdb table lists in-frame clones only, not all of them. The sample holds 55,000 to 70,000 clones, about 69% seen once. Source material: PBMCs. The receptors were gathered from a woman aged 25-40 years in good health and CMV-seronegative.

This rearrangement joins TRBV7-6 to TRBJ1-2; 8 nucleotides match TRBD1. There are 14 residues in the CDR3. Germline CDR1 and CDR2: SGHVS and FNYEAQ. V trimming: 5 bases; J trimming: 3 bases; junction bases outside the gene matches: 5. For the CDR3, the DNA is TGTGCCAGCAGCCTTCAGGGGGCTCACTATGGCTACACCTTC. Its protein product is CASSLQGAHYGYTF.

V is TRBV13 and J is TRBJ1-2, with D tentatively TRBD1 (5 bases). Trimming removed 3 bases from V and 1 base from J, with 15 bases in between. The CDR3 is 16 residues long. From germline, CDR1 is PRHDT and CDR2 FYEKMQ (reference sequence). In nucleotides, the CDR3 is TGTGCCAGCAGCTTGGGATCAGGGATCGGTAACTATGGCTACACCTTC. This codes for CASSLGSGIGNYGYTF.

The chain uses TRBV11-3 and TRBJ2-1, with D possibly being TRBD2 (6 bases). Germline CDR1 is SGHNT and CDR2 is YENEEA. Trimming removed 4 bases at V and 9 bases at J, with 19 bases between. The CDR3 covers 15 residues. CDR3 region: CASSYRRGFGSEQFF. The CDR3 DNA reads as TGTGCCAGCAGCTATAGGCGGGGCTTCGGGAGTGAGCAGTTCTTC.

CDR3 residues: CASSLGVRVLDNEQFF. CDR3 DNA sequence: TGTGCCAGCAGCTTAGGGGTGCGGGTCCTGGACAATGAGCAGTTCTTC. The V call is TRBV7-3, the J call TRBJ2-1; maybe TRBD2 (5 bases). From germline, CDR1 is SGHTA and CDR2 FQGTGA. The CDR3 consists of 16 residues. Trimming removed 2 bases from V and 5 bases from J, with 16 bases in between. The full variable domain, in which reference TRBV7-3 and TRBJ2-1 provide the parts outside the CDR3, is GAGVSQTPSNKVTEKGKYVELRCDPISGHTALYWYRQSLGQGPEFLIYFQGTGAADDSGLPNDRFFAVRPEGSVSTLKIQRTERGDSAVYLCASSLGVRVLDNEQFFGPGTRLTVL.

In its sample, this clone ranks as medium-sized. The V and J genes are TRBV6-6 and TRBJ2-7; 10 bases are shared with TRBD2. V lost 8 bases and J lost 5; bases outside the gene matches: 0. The CDR3 consists of 11 residues. CDR1 and CDR2 (germline): MNHNY, SVGAGI (reference sequence). The CDR3, as DNA: TGTGCCAGCCTAGCGGGAGACGAGCAGTACTTC. It codes for CASLAGDEQYF.

This chain uses TRBV6-5 with TRBJ2-3, with D tentatively TRBD1 (6 bases). The germline gives CDR1 MNHEY, CDR2 SVGAGI. CDR3 size: 15 residues. V lost 7 bases and J 1 base, leaving 15 bases between the germline ends. The CDR3 is CASKRQDLRTDTQYF. In DNA, the CDR3 is TGTGCCAGCAAAAGACAGGATCTACGCACAGATACGCAGTATTTT.

The table lists this clone with a count of one. This chain connects TRBV10-1 to TRBJ2-7, with 7 bases identical to TRBD1. CDR3 length: 15 residues. V gave up 0 bases and J gave up 6 bases; unmatched junction bases: 8. CDR1 is WNHNN and CDR2 is SYGVQD in the germline V gene (reference sequence). For the CDR3, the DNA is TGCGCCAGCAGTGAGTCGGGACAGTCCTTCTCCGAGCAGTACTTC. Its protein product is CASSESGQSFSEQYF.

This chain uses TRBV19 with TRBJ2-2, with 9 bases aligning to TRBD2. CDR3 length: 14 amino acids. The germline CDR1 and CDR2 sequences are LNHDA and SQIVND (reference sequence). V shed 8 bases, J shed 2 bases, and the junction held 3 bases outside the gene matches. CDR3 DNA sequence: TGTGCCAGTGTAGCGGGGGCTAACACCGGGGAGCTGTTTTTT. This sequence encodes CASVAGANTGELFF.

The chain joins TRBV30 to TRBJ2-5; D is perhaps TRBD2 (5 bases). Germline values: CDR1 GTSNPN, CDR2 SVGIG (reference sequence). CDR3 length equals 13 residues. V was cut by 7 bases and J by 5 bases, with 17 bases left in between. The CDR3 DNA reads TGTGCCTCGTCAGAGTTTTCGGGGGAGACCCAGTACTTC. Translated: CASSEFSGETQYF.

This chain joins TRBV18 and TRBJ1-5, with 8 bases aligning to TRBD1. The CDR3 covers 15 residues. V shed 2 bases, J shed 5 bases, and the junction held 5 bases outside the gene matches. Germline V gene data show CDR1 as KGHSH and CDR2 as LQKENI. CDR3 coding DNA: TGTGCCAGCTCACCAAGACAGGGGACAGATCAGCCCCAGCATTTT. Its translation: CASSPRQGTDQPQHF.

This clone has a handful of counts. V usage is TRBV7-2 and J usage is TRBJ1-1; maybe TRBD1 (5 bases). The CDR3 contains 14 residues. Germline-derived CDR1 and CDR2 are SGHTA and FQGNSA. V was shortened by 4 bases and J by 1 base, with 10 bases between the two germline ends. CDR3 bases: TGTGCCAGCAGCTACTCCGGACAGAACACTGAAGCTTTCTTT. It is translated as CASSYSGQNTEAFF. Filled out from reference TRBV7-2 and TRBJ1-1, the complete variable domain reads GAGVSQSPSNKVTEKGKDVELRCDPISGHTALYWYRQSLGQGLEFLIYFQGNSAPDKSGLPSDRFSAERTGGSVSTLTIQRTQQEDSAVYLCASSYSGQNTEAFFGQGTRLTVV.

The chain recombines TRBV28 with TRBJ1-4, with D tentatively TRBD1 (5 bases). CDR1 MDHEN and CDR2 SYDVKM come from the germline V gene. This CDR3 has 14 residues. V was shortened by 6 bases and J by 4 bases, with 12 bases between the two germline ends. CDR3 nucleotides: TGTGCCAGCAGCCTTGACAGATATAATGAAAAACTGTTTTTT. Its protein product is CASSLDRYNEKLFF.

V and J are TRBV5-5 and TRBJ1-4; tentative D call: TRBD1 (6 bases). V was cut by 2 bases and J by 5 bases, with 25 bases left in between. The germline V gene encodes CDR1 SGHKS and CDR2 YYEKEE (reference sequence). The CDR3 sequence is 19 residues long. In nucleotides, the CDR3 is TGTGCCAGCAGCTTTGGGGGGGGGCTCGATTGGCAGGTGAATGAAAAACTGTTTTTT. The encoded protein is CASSFGGGLDWQVNEKLFF.

This chain connects TRBV5-1 to TRBJ2-2; 8 positions agree with TRBD1. From germline, CDR1 is SGHRS and CDR2 YFSETQ. CDR3 length equals 17 residues. The junction had 12 bases not matched to a gene; V was cut back by 4 bases and J by 4 bases. This chain's CDR3 is CASSPGVQGAGTGELFF. The CDR3 nucleotides read TGCGCCAGCAGCCCGGGGGTCCAGGGGGCCGGCACCGGGGAGCTGTTTTTT.

The gene calls are TRBV27 and TRBJ2-3; weak D call: TRBD2 (5 bases). V was clipped by 4 bases and J by 6 bases, with 11 bases between them. Looked up from germline, CDR1 is MNHEY and CDR2 is SMNVEV (reference sequence). The CDR3 runs to 13 residues. This chain's CDR3 is CASSSSLEDTQYF. The CDR3 DNA follows: TGTGCCAGCAGTTCCTCACTAGAGGATACGCAGTATTTT.

This clone has just a few counts. The genes are TRBV30 and TRBJ2-1; D uncertain. The germline V gene encodes CDR1 GTSNPN and CDR2 SVGIG (reference sequence). Trimming stripped 1 base from V and 3 bases from J, with 10 bases between. This CDR3 is built from 14 residues. The CDR3 sequence: CAWSGVAVYNEQFF. As DNA, the CDR3 is TGTGCCTGGAGTGGTGTAGCTGTCTACAATGAGCAGTTCTTC. Drawing the rest from reference TRBV30 and TRBJ2-1, the complete variable domain is SQTIHQWPATLVQPVGSPLSLECTVEGTSNPNLYWYRQAAGRGLQLLFYSVGIGQISSEVPQNLSASRPQDRQFILSSKKLLLSDSGFYLCAWSGVAVYNEQFFGPGTRLTVL.